The table lists the clone carrying this T cell receptor beta chain with many counts. The antigen remains unidentified. This sample stems from a study of response to subunit inactivated influenza vaccine. V lost 4 bases to trimming and J lost 2 bases; unmatched junction nucleotides: 4. CDR3 size: 15 residues. Per germline, CDR1 MGHDK and CDR2 SYGVNS. Via MiXCR, TCRdb re-called the RT-PCR reads, giving one row per CDR3 protein. The sample gives 700,000 to 900,000 distinct CDR3 sequences, about 20% of which show up once; about a tenth is in the top ten. Study conclusions and caveats: The authors suggested that few new T cells are recruited per seasonal influenza vaccination.

The clonotype originates from a middle-aged man who received an inactivated influenza vaccine. This sample comprised PBMCs from blood, obtained about 5 days after vaccination. The rearrangement uses TRBV25-1 and TRBJ2-1; 8 nucleotides line up with TRBD2. The CDR3: CASSGAGGPYNEQFF. The CDR3 DNA reads TGTGCCAGCAGTGGGGCGGGAGGTCCCTACAATGAGCAGTTCTTC.